This T cell receptor beta chain was sequenced for a study of cytomegalovirus exposure and HLA in healthy donors. This clone has only one observation. Looked up from germline, CDR1 is SGHNT and CDR2 is YYREEE (reference sequence). The J segment lost 0 bases and the V segment lost 2 bases, leaving 3 bases of the junction unmatched. This CDR3 region has 15 residues. Amplification used 60 Vbeta primers and 13 Jbeta primers. Sequencing used immunoSEQ multiplex PCR; TCRdb keeps in-frame clones, though not all of them. The data hold about 150,000 clones, with over 60% observed a single time. The sequence was collected from a man aged 40-55 years in good health and CMV-seronegative. The J gene is TRBJ2-3, the V gene TRBV5-4, with 7 bases matching TRBD2. Sequences were obtained from PBMCs. The CDR3 bases are TGTGCCAGCAGCTTACGCGGGGGAAGCACAGATACGCAGTATTTT. Protein product: CASSLRGGSTDTQYF.